Below, 10 T cell receptor beta chains from the same sample are listed, as sequenced in a study of regulatory T cells in long-lasting Graves disease. Time point meaning: newly diagnosed GD, antithyroid drugs for less than 3 months. Scientists built the TCR library using RNA that was extracted from PBMCs. Construction of the TCR beta libraries employed iRepertoire HTBI primers in conjunction with Arm-PCR of CDR3 regions. TCRdb re-analysed the multiplex PCR reads in MiXCR, keeping a single row per CDR3 protein. The table has some 340,000 distinct CDR3 sequences, 12% seen once. The sample was also reused in another study, on T cells in Graves' hyperthyroidism and ophthalmopathy.

This specimen was peripheral blood mononuclear cells (PBMCs), taken at new diagnosis, from a patient treated with antithyroid drugs. These receptors were collected from a woman aged 18 to 35 with Graves disease.

This clonotype occurred many times. This chain connects TRBV6-5 to TRBJ1-2; 9 bases map to TRBD1. J was trimmed by 8 bases and V by 2 bases; bases with no gene match: 9. Germline-derived CDR1 and CDR2 are MNHEY and SVGAGI. The CDR3 length is 15 residues. The CDR3 is CASSYNQQGAGGYTF. CDR3 nucleotides: TGTGCCAGCAGTTACAATCAACAGGGGGCGGGCGGCTACACCTTC.

There are a few counts of this clonotype. The chain carries TRBV20-1 and TRBJ2-7, with D possibly TRBD1 on 6 matching bases. V was cut by 5 bases and J by 1 base, with 12 bases left in between. There are 13 residues in the CDR3. The germline CDR1 and CDR2 sequences are DFQATT and SNEGSKA (reference sequence). This CDR3 reads CSARRTASYEQYV. The CDR3 nucleotides are TGCAGTGCTCGGAGGACAGCGTCCTACGAGCAGTACGTC.

This clonotype was counted at least ten times. The V and J genes are TRBV24-1 and TRBJ1-5; 9 bases match TRBD1. The V and J ends lost 2 bases and 3 bases, in that order; junction bases with no gene match: 7. This CDR3 comprises 17 residues. CDR1 and CDR2 from the germline V gene are KGHDR and SFDVKD. CDR3 amino acids: CATSDSVGTGLNQPQHF. The CDR3 DNA reads as TGTGCCACCAGTGATTCTGTCGGGACAGGGCTCAATCAGCCCCAGCATTTT.

Comments on this clonotype: This clone may be a read error of a much larger clone one base away. The chain combines TRBV6-2 or TRBV6-3 with TRBJ1-1; D remains unclear. The CDR3 loop spans 10 amino acids. Germline CDR1 and CDR2: MNHEY and SVGEGT. The CDR3 reads CASRNTGAFF. CDR3 nucleotides: TGTGCCAGCAGGAACACTGGAGCTTTCTTT.

The V and J genes are TRBV4-3 and TRBJ2-6, with a tentative D call TRBD2 (5 bases). Germline values: CDR1 LGHNA, CDR2 YSLEER. This CDR3 is built from 17 residues. Trimming cost V 0 bases and J 2 bases, with 11 bases left between them. The CDR3 coding sequence is TGCGCCAGCAGCCAAGATAGGAACGGGGCTGGGGCCAACGTCCTGACTTTC. It is translated as CASSQDRNGAGANVLTF.

In this sample, this clonotype turned up many times. The chain carries TRBV20-1 and TRBJ2-2; 7 nucleotides agree with TRBD1. This CDR3 region has 15 residues. The V gene end was trimmed by 3 bases and the J gene end by 5 bases; junction bases not matched to a gene: 9. The V gene's germline CDR1 is DFQATT and CDR2 SNEGSKA (reference sequence). This CDR3 reads CSARAIQGRTGELFF. CDR3 bases: TGCAGTGCTAGGGCTATACAGGGGCGGACCGGGGAGCTGTTTTTT.

In regard to this clonotype: A much bigger clone sits one base away, suggesting this may be a read error. The rearrangement uses TRBV9 and TRBJ2-5; D possibly corresponds to TRBD1 (5 bases). Trimming removed 4 bases at V and 5 bases at J, with 24 bases between. This CDR3 is built from 17 residues. Germline V gene sequence: CDR1 SGDLS, CDR2 YYNGEE. The CDR3 sequence is CASSHPQVRTQKETQYF. For the CDR3, the DNA is TGTGCCAGCAGCCACCCCCAGGTCCGGACACAGAAGGAGACCCAGTACTTC.

This clonotype was counted at least ten times. Here the CDR3 reads CASSETSGGTDTQYF. DNA of the CDR3: TGTGCCAGCAGTGAGACTAGCGGGGGCACAGATACGCAGTATTTT. The genes are TRBV6-4 and TRBJ2-3, with 11 bases lining up with TRBD2. V dropped 3 bases and J dropped 1; count of bases not matched to a gene: 0. The CDR3 spans 15 residues. Germline CDR1 MRHNA, CDR2 SNTAGT.

This clonotype came up once. With a much larger clone just one base away, this may be a read error. The chain has TRBV29-1 and TRBJ2-3; D perhaps matches TRBD1 (6 bases). The J call is in doubt because the DNA end fits TRBJ2-7 better. Germline-derived CDR1 and CDR2 are SQVTM and ANQGSEA. The CDR3 runs 15 residues. CDR3 sequence: CSVETGPVGSYEQYV. In nucleotides, the CDR3 is TGCAGCGTTGAAACAGGGCCGGTCGGCTCCTACGAGCAGTACGTC.

This clonotype was counted a few times. This chain joins TRBV6-1 and TRBJ2-1, with no clear D. The germline gives CDR1 MNHNS, CDR2 SASEGT. The CDR3 is made up of 11 amino acids. The V gene lost 3 bases and the J gene lost 9 bases, with 6 bases spanning the gap. The DNA of the CDR3 is TGTGCCAGCAGTGAGCAGAGTGAGCAGTTCTTC. Protein sequence: CASSEQSEQFF.